This TCR beta chain was identified in a study of Graves' ophthalmopathy and Graves' hyperthyroidism. RNA transcripts yielded amplified TCR beta CDR3 regions. Following a first-round RT-PCR that used HTBI primers, a second-round multiplex PCR was carried out. TCRdb reprocessed the multiplex PCR reads via MiXCR and lists one record per CDR3 protein. Found here are 1 million to 1.3 million distinct CDR3 sequences, roughly two fifths of them singletons; the top ten hold 11%. The ends lost 6 bases at V and 5 bases at J; junction bases unmatched: 9. The CDR3 is 15 amino acids. At least ten counts were recorded for this clonotype.

What was sequenced was peripheral blood or thyroid tissue (not recorded which). The rearrangement uses TRBV12-3 or TRBV12-4 and TRBJ1-1; 10 bases map to TRBD1. This receptor was identified in an adult man with Graves' hyperthyroidism. DNA for the CDR3: TGTGCCAGCAGCAAAAGAGGGACAGGGGATACTGAAGCTTTCTTT. This sequence encodes CASSKRGTGDTEAFF.